This passage covers 29 T cell receptor beta chains from one sample sequenced in a study of cytomegalovirus exposure and HLA in healthy donors. The PCR used 60 Vbeta and 13 Jbeta primers. The table came from immunoSEQ multiplex PCR; TCRdb's copy has only in-frame clones and leaves some out. The data show 110,000 to 150,000 clones, around 73% seen once. Sequencing used PBMCs. These receptors originate from a female donor in good health and CMV-seronegative.

J is TRBJ2-7 and V is TRBV19; tentatively, D is TRBD1 (5 bases). The germline V gene encodes CDR1 LNHDA and CDR2 SQIVND (reference sequence). The V and J ends lost 4 bases and 4 bases respectively, with 17 bases between them. The CDR3 extends over 15 amino acids. The DNA of the CDR3 is TGTGCCAGTAGTAGTACCGGCAGGGCGATTTACGAGCAGTACTTC. It codes for CASSSTGRAIYEQYF.

This clone showed up just a few times. The J gene is TRBJ1-2, the V gene TRBV4-1, with D possibly matching TRBD1 (6 bases). The CDR3 consists of 17 residues. The germline V and J ends were trimmed by 1 base and 4 bases, with 19 bases remaining between them. Germline CDR1 and CDR2: MGHRA and YSYEKL. Written as DNA, the CDR3 is TGCGCCAGCAGCCAAGGGCTTTCTGGACAGAAGTTCTATGGCTACACCTTC. Amino acids: CASSQGLSGQKFYGYTF.

This chain links TRBV11-3 with TRBJ2-2, with TRBD2 matching over 10 bases. V lost 5 bases and J lost 5; bases outside the gene matches: 14. Germline V gives CDR1 SGHNT, CDR2 YENEEA. CDR3 size: 18 residues. The CDR3 loop reads CASSPPGVSGGRTGELFF. DNA of the CDR3: TGTGCCAGCAGCCCACCAGGTGTTAGCGGGGGGAGGACCGGGGAGCTGTTTTTT.

The V gene is TRBV28, the J gene TRBJ2-3; the match to TRBD2 covers 10 bases. Per germline, CDR1 MDHEN and CDR2 SYDVKM. The CDR3 has 16 amino acids. V lost 3 bases and J lost 6; bases outside the gene matches: 9. The CDR3 sequence is CASSFSPSGSSDTQYF. The CDR3 nucleotides are TGTGCCAGCAGTTTTTCCCCTAGCGGGAGTTCGGATACGCAGTATTTT.

CDR3 bases: TGCGCCAGCAGCTTGCACCAATCTAGCGGAAGCACAGATACGCAGTATTTT. Protein product: CASSLHQSSGSTDTQYF. The chain employs TRBV5-1 and TRBJ2-3, with 7 bases aligning to TRBD2. The CDR3 extends over 17 amino acids. Germline CDR1 reads SGHRS; CDR2 reads YFSETQ. The V and J ends lost 1 base and 0 bases, in that order; junction bases with no gene match: 8.

This clone showed up just once. The chain is built from TRBV5-1 and TRBJ2-1, with TRBD2 identical over 7 bases. Looked up from germline, CDR1 is SGHRS and CDR2 is YFSETQ. This CDR3 comprises 13 residues. The junction had 4 bases not matched to a gene; V was cut back by 4 bases and J by 6 bases. CDR3 residues: CASSTRTSNEQFF. CDR3 bases: TGCGCCAGCAGCACCCGGACTAGCAATGAGCAGTTCTTC.

Notes on this clone: Other nucleotide sequences in the sample specify the same CDR3. This chain joins TRBV15 and TRBJ1-2; a weak D match, TRBD1 (6 bases). Trimming cost V 3 bases and J 5 bases, with 13 bases left between them. From germline, CDR1 is LNHNV and CDR2 YYDKDF (reference sequence). The CDR3 is 14 residues long. Written as DNA, the CDR3 is TGTGCCACCAGCAGGGGAGGGGGTAATTATGGCTACACCTTC. Its protein is CATSRGGGNYGYTF.

The chain links TRBV7-9 to TRBJ1-3; D is undetermined. This CDR3 region has 16 residues. Trimming removed 1 base at V and 0 bases at J, with 10 bases between. Germline V gives CDR1 SEHNR, CDR2 FQNEAQ (reference sequence). The CDR3 sequence: CASSLGAGASGNTIYF. CDR3 in DNA: TGTGCCAGCAGCTTAGGGGCTGGTGCCTCTGGAAACACCATATATTTT.

This chain joins TRBV9 and TRBJ2-2, with D perhaps TRBD1 (6 bases). CDR3 length equals 14 residues. The V gene's germline CDR1 is SGDLS and CDR2 YYNGEE. V was shortened by 5 bases and J by 1 base, with 9 bases between the two germline ends. The CDR3 coding sequence is TGTGCCAGCAGAAGACAGGAGAACACCGGGGAGCTGTTTTTT. This translates into CASRRQENTGELFF.

The V call is TRBV5-4, the J call TRBJ2-7; D is perhaps TRBD2 (6 bases). Germline CDR1 SGHNT, CDR2 YYREEE (reference sequence). The CDR3 spans 14 residues. Deletions cut 4 bases from V and 4 bases from J, with 15 bases between. CDR3 in DNA: TGTGCCAGCAGCCCCCGGGACTTGGCGTACGAGCAGTACTTC. Protein sequence: CASSPRDLAYEQYF.

The rearrangement uses TRBV6-5 and TRBJ1-1; 10 bases are shared with TRBD1. V was pared by 6 bases and J by 3 bases, with 7 bases of the junction left unmatched. The CDR3 has 15 amino acids. CDR1 MNHEY and CDR2 SVGAGI come from the germline V gene. The CDR3 loop reads CASSLDRGRDTEAFF. CDR3 nucleotides: TGTGCCAGCAGCCTCGACAGGGGGCGCGACACTGAAGCTTTCTTT.

The chain recombines TRBV7-6 with TRBJ1-1, with 8 nucleotides matching TRBD1. V lost 6 bases to trimming and J lost 0 bases; unmatched junction nucleotides: 6. The CDR3 covers 15 residues. CDR1 SGHVS and CDR2 FNYEAQ come from the germline V gene. The CDR3 bases are TGTGCCAGCAGTCCCGACAGGGGCTTGAACACTGAAGCTTTCTTT. Translated: CASSPDRGLNTEAFF.

This clone has more than one count but fewer than ten. The rearrangement joins TRBV21-1 to TRBJ2-7; the table's D call, TRBD2, was not checked against the DNA. TRBV21-1 is a documented pseudogene. This CDR3 is built from 12 residues. The CDR3 nucleotides read TGTGCCACCCTGCCTGATTCGGGCGAGCAGTACTTC. Translation: CATLPDSGEQYF.

This clone was detected a few times. The chain recombines TRBV2 with TRBJ1-4; 9 nucleotides match TRBD1. The CDR3 contains 14 residues. The germline gives CDR1 SNHLY, CDR2 FYNNEI. The V and J ends lost 5 bases and 4 bases, in that order; junction bases with no gene match: 2. This CDR3 is CASSKDRGNEKLFF. The CDR3 DNA sequence: TGTGCCAGCAGTAAGGACAGGGGTAATGAAAAACTGTTTTTT. Drawing the rest from reference TRBV2 and TRBJ1-4, the complete variable domain is EPEVTQTPSHQVTQMGQEVILRCVPISNHLYFYWYRQILGQKVEFLVSFYNNEISEKSEIFDDQFSVERPDGSNFTLKIRSTKLEDSAMYFCASSKDRGNEKLFFGSGTQLSVL.

This clone was seen a few times. This sequence joins TRBV2 and TRBJ2-1; TRBD2 matches 9 bases. V shed 3 bases and J 0 bases; nucleotides not matched to a gene: 6. CDR1 SNHLY and CDR2 FYNNEI come from the germline V gene. The length of the CDR3 is 17 residues. The CDR3, as DNA: TGTGCCAGCAGTGACAGGACTAGCGCGAGCTCCTACAATGAGCAGTTCTTC. Its translation is CASSDRTSASSYNEQFF.

This chain joins TRBV7-9 and TRBJ2-1, with 14 bases matching TRBD2. V was clipped by 5 bases and J by 11 bases; unmatched bases: 5. The CDR3 consists of 14 residues. The germline V gene encodes CDR1 SEHNR and CDR2 FQNEAQ (reference sequence). The CDR3 sequence is CASSIGTSGGKQFF. DNA of the CDR3: TGTGCCAGCAGCATCGGGACTAGCGGGGGCAAGCAGTTCTTC.

The chain links TRBV11-3 to TRBJ2-7, with 7 bases matching TRBD1. The CDR3 covers 15 residues. Germline V lookup: CDR1 SGHNT, CDR2 YENEEA. V trimming: 4 bases; J trimming: 2 bases; junction bases outside the gene matches: 8. The CDR3 DNA follows: TGTGCCAGCAGCTCAACCGGGACAGAGCCCTACGAGCAGTACTTC. Translating it yields CASSSTGTEPYEQYF.

The chain employs TRBV6-1 and TRBJ2-7; 7 bases are shared with TRBD1. The CDR3 covers 14 residues. The germline CDR1 and CDR2 sequences are MNHNS and SASEGT. V lost 3 bases to trimming and J lost 6 bases; unmatched junction nucleotides: 8. CDR3: CASSDWGQPSEQYF. The CDR3, as DNA: TGTGCCAGCAGTGATTGGGGACAGCCGAGCGAGCAGTACTTC.

This clone was found a few times. The chain links TRBV25-1 to TRBJ1-1, with D maybe TRBD1 (6 bases). Trimming removed 2 bases at V and 6 bases at J, with 10 bases between. This CDR3 spans 13 amino acids. Germline V lookup: CDR1 MGHDK, CDR2 SYGVNS. CDR3: CASSELGASEAFF. CDR3 bases: TGTGCCAGCAGTGAACTGGGGGCTTCTGAAGCTTTCTTT.

This chain uses TRBV18 with TRBJ1-2; 11 bases agree with TRBD1. Trimming cost V 4 bases and J 4 bases; bases outside gene matches: 5. The CDR3 loop spans 15 amino acids. In germline, CDR1 is KGHSH, CDR2 LQKENI. As DNA, the CDR3 is TGTGCCAGCTCACACGGACAGGGGGCGGGCTATGGCTACACCTTC. It yields the protein CASSHGQGAGYGYTF.

This clone was observed a handful of times. DNA of the CDR3: TGTGCCAGCAGCCGACAGAACTCGGGACTAGCGCATTTCGGCTACGAGCAGTACTTC. This gives the protein CASSRQNSGLAHFGYEQYF. This chain uses TRBV4-2 with TRBJ2-7; 10 nucleotides line up with TRBD2. V was clipped by 4 bases and J by 3 bases; unmatched bases: 18. Germline V gives CDR1 LGHNA, CDR2 YNFKEQ. The CDR3 runs 19 residues.

The V and J genes are TRBV19 and TRBJ1-2; 8 positions agree with TRBD1. Trimming removed 0 bases from V and 4 bases from J; junction bases left unmatched: 7. Germline V lookup: CDR1 LNHDA, CDR2 SQIVND (reference sequence). The CDR3 contains 16 residues. The CDR3 region has the DNA TGTGCCAGTAGTATAGATCCGGGACAGGCGACCTATGGCTACACCTTC. Protein: CASSIDPGQATYGYTF.

The V call is TRBV5-1, the J call TRBJ2-5; 7 bases are shared with TRBD1. V was clipped by 0 bases and J by 2 bases; unmatched bases: 4. Germline assignment: CDR1 SGHRS and CDR2 YFSETQ. The CDR3 has 15 residues. CDR3 region: CASSLEGQKQETQYF. As DNA, the CDR3 is TGCGCCAGCAGCTTGGAGGGACAGAAGCAAGAGACCCAGTACTTC. Drawing the rest from reference TRBV5-1 and TRBJ2-5, the complete variable domain is KAGVTQTPRYLIKTRGQQVTLSCSPISGHRSVSWYQQTPGQGLQFLFEYFSETQRNKGNFPGRFSGRQFSNSRSEMNVSTLELGDSALYLCASSLEGQKQETQYFGPGTRLLVL.

This clone was observed a few times. CDR3 DNA sequence: TGTGCCAGTAGTATCCCGACAGGAATGACCTACGAGCAGTACTTC. It specifies CASSIPTGMTYEQYF. The gene calls are TRBV19 and TRBJ2-5; tentatively, D is TRBD1 (6 bases). The end of the DNA aligns better with TRBJ2-7, so the J call may be wrong. From germline, CDR1 is LNHDA and CDR2 SQIVND (reference sequence). This CDR3 region has 15 residues.

The V gene is TRBV10-3, the J gene TRBJ1-2; D is undetermined. V gave up 3 bases and J gave up 4 bases, with 9 bases separating them. This CDR3 spans 13 amino acids. The V gene's germline CDR1 is ENHRY and CDR2 SYGVKD. The CDR3 loop reads CAISDSNGYGYTF. CDR3 DNA: TGTGCCATCAGTGATTCAAACGGCTATGGCTACACCTTC.

V gene TRBV28 combines with J gene TRBJ1-1; TRBD1 aligns across 10 bases. V was pared by 6 bases and J by 2 bases, with 9 bases of the junction left unmatched. Per germline, CDR1 MDHEN and CDR2 SYDVKM. The CDR3 extends over 16 amino acids. CDR3 residues: CASSPGQGIINTEAFF. Written as DNA, the CDR3 is TGTGCCAGCAGCCCGGGACAGGGGATTATCAACACTGAAGCTTTCTTT.

This clone is a singleton in its sample. The CDR3 region has the DNA TGTGCCAGCAGCCAAGGTGGTGGAGTGAACACTGAAGCTTTCTTT. This sequence encodes CASSQGGGVNTEAFF. The chain joins TRBV14 to TRBJ1-1; D call uncertain. CDR3 length equals 15 residues. The V end lost 1 base, the J end lost 0 bases, and 9 bases lay between the germline ends. From germline, CDR1 is SGHDN and CDR2 FVKESK.

The DNA for the CDR3 is TGTGCCAGCAGTTACCCCAGGGGGCAGAACTATGGCTACACCTTC. It codes for CASSYPRGQNYGYTF. J is TRBJ1-2 and V is TRBV9; 8 bases match TRBD1. The CDR3 runs 15 residues. V shed 5 bases and J 2 bases; nucleotides not matched to a gene: 8. CDR1 SGDLS and CDR2 YYNGEE come from the germline V gene.

The V and J genes are TRBV29-1 and TRBJ2-5; 10 bases are a match to TRBD1. The J call may not be correct, given that the DNA end is closer to TRBJ2-7. The CDR3 sequence is 14 residues long. Germline CDR1 reads SQVTM; CDR2 reads ANQGSEA. Here the CDR3 reads CSVGTGGVSYEQYF. For the CDR3, the DNA is TGCAGCGTTGGGACAGGGGGGGTTTCGTACGAGCAGTACTTC.